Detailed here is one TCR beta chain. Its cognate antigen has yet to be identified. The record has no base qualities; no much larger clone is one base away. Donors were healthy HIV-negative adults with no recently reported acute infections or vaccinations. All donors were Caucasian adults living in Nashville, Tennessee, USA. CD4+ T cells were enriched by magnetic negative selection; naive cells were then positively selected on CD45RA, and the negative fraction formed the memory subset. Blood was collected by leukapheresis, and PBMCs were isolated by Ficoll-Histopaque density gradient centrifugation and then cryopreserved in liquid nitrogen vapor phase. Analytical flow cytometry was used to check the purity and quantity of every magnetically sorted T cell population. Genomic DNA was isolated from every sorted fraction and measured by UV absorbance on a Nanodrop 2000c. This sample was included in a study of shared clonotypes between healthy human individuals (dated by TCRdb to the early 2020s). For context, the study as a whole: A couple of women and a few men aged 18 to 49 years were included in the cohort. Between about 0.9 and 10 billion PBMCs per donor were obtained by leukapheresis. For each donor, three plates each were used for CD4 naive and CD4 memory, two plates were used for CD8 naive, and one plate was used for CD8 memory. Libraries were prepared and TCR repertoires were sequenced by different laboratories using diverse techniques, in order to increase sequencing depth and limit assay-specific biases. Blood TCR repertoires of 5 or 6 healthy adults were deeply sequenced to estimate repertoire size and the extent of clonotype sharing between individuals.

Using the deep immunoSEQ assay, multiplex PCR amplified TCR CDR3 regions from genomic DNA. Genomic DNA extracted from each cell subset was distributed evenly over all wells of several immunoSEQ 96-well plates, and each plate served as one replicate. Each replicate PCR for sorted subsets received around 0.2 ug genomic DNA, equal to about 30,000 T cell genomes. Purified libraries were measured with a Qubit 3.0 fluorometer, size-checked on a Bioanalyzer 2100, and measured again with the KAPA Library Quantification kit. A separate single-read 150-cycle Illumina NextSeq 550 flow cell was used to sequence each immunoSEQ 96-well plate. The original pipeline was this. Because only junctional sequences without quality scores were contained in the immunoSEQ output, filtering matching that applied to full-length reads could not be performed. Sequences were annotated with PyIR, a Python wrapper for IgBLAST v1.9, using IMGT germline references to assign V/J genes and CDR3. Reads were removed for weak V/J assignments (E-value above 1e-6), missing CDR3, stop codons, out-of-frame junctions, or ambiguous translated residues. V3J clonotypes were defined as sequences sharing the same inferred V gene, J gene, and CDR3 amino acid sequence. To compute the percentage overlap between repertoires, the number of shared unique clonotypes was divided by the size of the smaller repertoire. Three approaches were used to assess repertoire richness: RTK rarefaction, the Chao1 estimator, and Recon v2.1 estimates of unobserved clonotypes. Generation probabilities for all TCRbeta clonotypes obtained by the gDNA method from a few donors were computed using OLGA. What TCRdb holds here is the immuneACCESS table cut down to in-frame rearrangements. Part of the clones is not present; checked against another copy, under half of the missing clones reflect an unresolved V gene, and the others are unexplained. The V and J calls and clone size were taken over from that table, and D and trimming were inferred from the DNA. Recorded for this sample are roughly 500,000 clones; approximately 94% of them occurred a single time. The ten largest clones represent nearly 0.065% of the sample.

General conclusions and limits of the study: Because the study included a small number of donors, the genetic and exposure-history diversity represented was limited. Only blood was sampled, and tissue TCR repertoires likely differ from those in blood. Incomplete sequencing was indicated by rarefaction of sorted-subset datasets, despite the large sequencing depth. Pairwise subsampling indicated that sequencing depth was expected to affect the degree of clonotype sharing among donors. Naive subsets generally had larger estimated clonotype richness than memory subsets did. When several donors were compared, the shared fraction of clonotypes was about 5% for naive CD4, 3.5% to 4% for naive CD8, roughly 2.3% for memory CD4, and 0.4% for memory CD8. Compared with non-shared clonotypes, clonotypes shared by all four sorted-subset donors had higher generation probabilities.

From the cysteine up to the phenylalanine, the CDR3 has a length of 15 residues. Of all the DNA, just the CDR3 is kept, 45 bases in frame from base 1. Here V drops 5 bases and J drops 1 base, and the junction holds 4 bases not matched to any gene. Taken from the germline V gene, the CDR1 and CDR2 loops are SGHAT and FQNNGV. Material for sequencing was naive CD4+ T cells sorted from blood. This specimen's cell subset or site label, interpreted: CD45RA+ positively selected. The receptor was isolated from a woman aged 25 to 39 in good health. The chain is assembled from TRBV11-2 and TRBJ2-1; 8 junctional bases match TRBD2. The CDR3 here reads CASSISGVSYNEQFF. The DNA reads TGTGCCAGCAGCATTAGCGGGGTTTCCTACAATGAGCAGTTCTTC.